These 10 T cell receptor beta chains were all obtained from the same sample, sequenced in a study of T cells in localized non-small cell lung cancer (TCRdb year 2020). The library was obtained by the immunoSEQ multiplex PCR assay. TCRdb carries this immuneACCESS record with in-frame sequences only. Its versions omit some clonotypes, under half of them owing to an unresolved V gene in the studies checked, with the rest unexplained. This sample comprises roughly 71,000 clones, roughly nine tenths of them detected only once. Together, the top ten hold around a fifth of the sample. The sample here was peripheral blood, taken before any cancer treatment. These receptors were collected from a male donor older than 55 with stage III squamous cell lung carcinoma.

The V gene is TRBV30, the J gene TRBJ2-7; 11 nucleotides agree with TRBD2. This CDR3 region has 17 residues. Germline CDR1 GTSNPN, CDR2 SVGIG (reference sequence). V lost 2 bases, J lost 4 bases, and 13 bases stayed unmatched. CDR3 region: CAWSQGASGGFLYEQYF. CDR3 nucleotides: TGTGCCTGGAGTCAAGGGGCTAGCGGGGGGTTCCTGTACGAGCAGTACTTC.

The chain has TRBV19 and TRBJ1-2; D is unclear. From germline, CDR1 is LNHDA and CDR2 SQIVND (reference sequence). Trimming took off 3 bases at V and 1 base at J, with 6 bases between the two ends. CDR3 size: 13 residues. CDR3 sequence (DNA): TGTGCCAGTAGTATCGGCAATAACTATGGCTACACCTTC. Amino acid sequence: CASSIGNNYGYTF.

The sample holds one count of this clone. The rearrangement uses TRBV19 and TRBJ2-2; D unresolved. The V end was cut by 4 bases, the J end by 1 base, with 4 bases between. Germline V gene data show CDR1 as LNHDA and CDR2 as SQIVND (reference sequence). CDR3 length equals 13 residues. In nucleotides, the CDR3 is TGTGCCAGTAGTAGCTGGAACACCGGGGAGCTGTTTTTT. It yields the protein CASSSWNTGELFF.

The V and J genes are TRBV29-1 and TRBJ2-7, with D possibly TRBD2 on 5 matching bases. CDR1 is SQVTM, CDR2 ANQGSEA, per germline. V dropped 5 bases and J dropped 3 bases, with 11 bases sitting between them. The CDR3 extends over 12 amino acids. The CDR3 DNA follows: TGCAGCGTTAGAGGGTGGAACTACGAGCAGTACTTC. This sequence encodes CSVRGWNYEQYF.

The CDR3: CASSYPSRGTTGELFF. CDR3 nucleotide sequence: TGTGCCAGCAGTTACCCTAGCAGGGGGACCACCGGGGAGCTGTTTTTT. The V and J genes are TRBV6-6 and TRBJ2-2; 7 bases align to TRBD1. The V gene end was trimmed by 2 bases and the J gene end by 4 bases; junction bases not matched to a gene: 7. This CDR3 is 16 amino acids long. CDR1 and CDR2 (germline): MNHNY, SVGAGI (reference sequence).

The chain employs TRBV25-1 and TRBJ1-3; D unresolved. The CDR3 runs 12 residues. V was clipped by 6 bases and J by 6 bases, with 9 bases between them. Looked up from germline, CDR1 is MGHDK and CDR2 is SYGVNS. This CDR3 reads CASSRSLNTIYF. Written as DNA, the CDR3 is TGTGCCAGCAGCCGCTCCTTAAACACCATATATTTT.

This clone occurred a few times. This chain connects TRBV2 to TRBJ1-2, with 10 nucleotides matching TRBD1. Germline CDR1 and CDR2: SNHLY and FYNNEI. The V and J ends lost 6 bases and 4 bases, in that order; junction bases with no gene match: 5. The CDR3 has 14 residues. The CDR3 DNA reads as TGTGCCAGCAGGGGGACAGGGGCCTCCTATGGCTACACCTTC. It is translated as CASRGTGASYGYTF.

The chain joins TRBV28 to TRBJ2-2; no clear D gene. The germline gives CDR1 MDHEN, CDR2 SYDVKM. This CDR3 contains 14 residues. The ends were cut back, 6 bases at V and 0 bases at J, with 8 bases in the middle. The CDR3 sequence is CASRLRSNTGELFF. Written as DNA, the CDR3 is TGTGCCAGCAGGCTTCGATCGAACACCGGGGAGCTGTTTTTT.

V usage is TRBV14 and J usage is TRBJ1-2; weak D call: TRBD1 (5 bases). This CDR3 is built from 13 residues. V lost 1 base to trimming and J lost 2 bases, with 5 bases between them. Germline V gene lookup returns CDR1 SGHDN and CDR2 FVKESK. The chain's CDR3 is CASSQGQNYGYTF. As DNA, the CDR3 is TGTGCCAGCAGCCAAGGACAGAACTATGGCTACACCTTC.

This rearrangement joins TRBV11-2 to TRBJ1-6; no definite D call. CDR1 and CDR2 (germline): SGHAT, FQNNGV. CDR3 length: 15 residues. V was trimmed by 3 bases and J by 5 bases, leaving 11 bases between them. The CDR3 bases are TGTGCCAGCAGCTTTACTTCGGACCATAATTCACCCCTCCACTTT. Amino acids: CASSFTSDHNSPLHF.